Presented here are 4 T cell receptor beta chains from one specimen sequenced in a study of cytomegalovirus exposure and HLA in healthy donors. Primers included in the PCR were 60 Vbeta and 13 Jbeta primers. Clones were sequenced by immunoSEQ multiplex PCR, and TCRdb holds only the in-frame ones, with some missing. The table has about 140,000 clones, about 64% seen once. The sequencing sample was made of PBMCs. The receptors come from a man in his sixties in good health and CMV-seronegative.

This sequence joins TRBV27 and TRBJ2-2; 7 positions agree with TRBD2. Germline V CDR1 and CDR2: MNHEY, SMNVEV (reference sequence). This CDR3 has 15 residues. Losses at the gene ends were 1 base for V and 3 bases for J; bases not matched to a gene: 2. The CDR3 bases are TGTGCCAGCAGTTTATTTCTAGCGGACACCGGGGAGCTGTTTTTT. It translates to CASSLFLADTGELFF.

This chain links TRBV6-5 with TRBJ1-2; no reliable D call. Per the germline V gene, CDR1 is MNHEY and CDR2 is SVGAGI. The CDR3 length is 12 residues. The V gene lost 2 bases and the J gene lost 7 bases, with 8 bases spanning the gap. The CDR3 is CASSYEGFGYTF. The DNA of the CDR3 is TGTGCCAGCAGTTACGAGGGCTTTGGCTACACCTTC.

The rearrangement links TRBV28 to TRBJ2-1, with 10 bases aligning to TRBD2. Germline V CDR1 and CDR2: MDHEN, SYDVKM. Germline trimming cut 4 bases from V and 5 bases from J; bases unmatched to any gene: 5. The CDR3 sequence is 15 residues long. The CDR3 spells CASSSAGGPNNEQFF. CDR3 coding DNA: TGTGCCAGCAGTTCAGCGGGAGGGCCGAACAATGAGCAGTTCTTC.

The V call is TRBV29-1, the J call TRBJ1-1; maybe TRBD1 (5 bases). Trimming pared 7 bases from V and 1 base from J, leaving 10 bases between. Per the germline V gene, CDR1 is SQVTM and CDR2 is ANQGSEA. The CDR3 length is 12 residues. CDR3 coding DNA: TGCAGCGCACGGGGGACGAACACTGAAGCTTTCTTT. It is translated as CSARGTNTEAFF.